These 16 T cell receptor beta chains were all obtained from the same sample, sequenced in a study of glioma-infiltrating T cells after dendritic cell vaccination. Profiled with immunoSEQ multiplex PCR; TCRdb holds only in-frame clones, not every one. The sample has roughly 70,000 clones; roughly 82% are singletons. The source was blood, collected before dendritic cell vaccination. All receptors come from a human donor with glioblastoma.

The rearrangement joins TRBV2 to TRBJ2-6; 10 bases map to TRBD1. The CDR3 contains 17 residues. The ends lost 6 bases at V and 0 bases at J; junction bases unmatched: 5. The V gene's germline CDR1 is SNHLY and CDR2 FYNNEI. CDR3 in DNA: TGTGCCAGCAGATCGACAGGGGGCGACTCTGGGGCCAACGTCCTGACTTTC. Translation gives CASRSTGGDSGANVLTF.

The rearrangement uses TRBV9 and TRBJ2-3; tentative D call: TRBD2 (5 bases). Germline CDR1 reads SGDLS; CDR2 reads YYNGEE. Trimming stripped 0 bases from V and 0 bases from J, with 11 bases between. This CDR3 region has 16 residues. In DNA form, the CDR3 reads TGTGCCAGCAGCGTAGGCGGGTCCTCTAGCACAGATACGCAGTATTTT. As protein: CASSVGGSSSTDTQYF.

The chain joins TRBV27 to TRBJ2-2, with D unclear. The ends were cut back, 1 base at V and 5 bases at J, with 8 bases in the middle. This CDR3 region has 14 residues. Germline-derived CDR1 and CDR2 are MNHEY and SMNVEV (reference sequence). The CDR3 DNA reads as TGTGCCAGCAGTTTATACCGCACTACCGGGGAGCTGTTTTTT. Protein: CASSLYRTTGELFF.

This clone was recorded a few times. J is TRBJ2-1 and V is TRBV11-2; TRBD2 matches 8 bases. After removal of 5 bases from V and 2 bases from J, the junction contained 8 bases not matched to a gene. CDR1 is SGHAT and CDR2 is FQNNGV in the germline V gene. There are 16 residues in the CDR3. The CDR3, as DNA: TGTGCCAGCAGCCGCCGGGGGGGAGGTACCTACAATGAGCAGTTCTTC. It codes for CASSRRGGGTYNEQFF.

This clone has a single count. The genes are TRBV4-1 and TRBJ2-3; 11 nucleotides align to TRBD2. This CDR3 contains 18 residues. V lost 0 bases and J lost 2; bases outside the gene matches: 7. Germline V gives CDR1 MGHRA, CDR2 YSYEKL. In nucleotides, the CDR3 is TGCGCCAGCAGCCAAGACCAGGCTAGCGGGAGGTCCACAGATACGCAGTATTTT. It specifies CASSQDQASGRSTDTQYF.

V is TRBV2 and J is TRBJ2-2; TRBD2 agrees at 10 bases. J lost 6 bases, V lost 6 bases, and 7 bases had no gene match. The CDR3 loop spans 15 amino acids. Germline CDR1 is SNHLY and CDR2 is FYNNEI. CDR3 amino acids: CASRQPGLASGELFF. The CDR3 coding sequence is TGTGCCAGCAGACAACCGGGACTAGCGTCCGGGGAGCTGTTTTTT.

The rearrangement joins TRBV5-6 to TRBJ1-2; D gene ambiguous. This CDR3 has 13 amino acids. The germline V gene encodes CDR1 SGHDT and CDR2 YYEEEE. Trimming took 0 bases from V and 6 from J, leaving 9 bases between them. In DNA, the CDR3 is TGTGCCAGCAGCTTGGCGGGTAAGGATGGCTACACCTTC. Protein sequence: CASSLAGKDGYTF. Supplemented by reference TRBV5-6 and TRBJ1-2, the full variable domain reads DAGVTQSPTHLIKTRGQQVTLRCSPKSGHDTVSWYQQALGQGPQFIFQYYEEEERQRGNFPDRFSGHQFPNYSSELNVNALLLGDSALYLCASSLAGKDGYTFGSGTRLTVV.

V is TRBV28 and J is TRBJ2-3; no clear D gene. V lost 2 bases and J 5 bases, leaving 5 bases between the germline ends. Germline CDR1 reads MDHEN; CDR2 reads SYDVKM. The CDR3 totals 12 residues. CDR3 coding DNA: TGTGCCAGCAGTTTACTCCGAGATACGCAGTATTTT. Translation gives CASSLLRDTQYF.

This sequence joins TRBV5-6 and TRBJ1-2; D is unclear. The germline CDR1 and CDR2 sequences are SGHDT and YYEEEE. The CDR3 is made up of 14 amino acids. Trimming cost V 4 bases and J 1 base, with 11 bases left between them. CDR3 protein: CASSLPAGNYGYTF. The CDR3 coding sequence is TGTGCCAGCAGCCTCCCCGCGGGTAACTATGGCTACACCTTC. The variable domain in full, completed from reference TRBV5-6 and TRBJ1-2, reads DAGVTQSPTHLIKTRGQQVTLRCSPKSGHDTVSWYQQALGQGPQFIFQYYEEEERQRGNFPDRFSGHQFPNYSSELNVNALLLGDSALYLCASSLPAGNYGYTFGSGTRLTVV.

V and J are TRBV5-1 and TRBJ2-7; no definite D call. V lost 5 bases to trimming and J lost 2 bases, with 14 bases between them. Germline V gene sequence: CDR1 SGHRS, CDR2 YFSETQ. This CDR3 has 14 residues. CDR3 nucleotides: TGCGCCAGCAGGCCCTGGTGGCAAACCTACGAGCAGTACTTC. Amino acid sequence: CASRPWWQTYEQYF.

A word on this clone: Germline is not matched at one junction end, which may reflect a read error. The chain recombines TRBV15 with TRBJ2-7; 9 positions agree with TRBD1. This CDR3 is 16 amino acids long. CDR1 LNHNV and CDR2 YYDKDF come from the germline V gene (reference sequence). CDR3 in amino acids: CATSARGQGRAYGQYF. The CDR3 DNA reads TGTGCCACCAGCGCCCGAGGACAGGGGAGGGCCTACGGGCAGTACTTC.

The DNA for the CDR3 is TGTGCCAGTAGTATCCACAGGATAGATGGCCTTCGAGGCTACACCTTC. Protein: CASSIHRIDGLRGYTF. The V gene is TRBV19, the J gene TRBJ1-2, with D possibly being TRBD1 (5 bases). The V and J ends lost 3 bases and 8 bases respectively, with 22 bases between them. This CDR3 region has 16 residues. CDR1 LNHDA and CDR2 SQIVND come from the germline V gene (reference sequence).

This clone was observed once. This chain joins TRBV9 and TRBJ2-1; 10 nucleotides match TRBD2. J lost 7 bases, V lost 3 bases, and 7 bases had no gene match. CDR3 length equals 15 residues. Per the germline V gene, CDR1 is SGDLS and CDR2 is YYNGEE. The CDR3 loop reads CASSAGAGGPNEQFF. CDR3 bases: TGTGCCAGCAGCGCTGGAGCGGGAGGGCCTAATGAGCAGTTCTTC.

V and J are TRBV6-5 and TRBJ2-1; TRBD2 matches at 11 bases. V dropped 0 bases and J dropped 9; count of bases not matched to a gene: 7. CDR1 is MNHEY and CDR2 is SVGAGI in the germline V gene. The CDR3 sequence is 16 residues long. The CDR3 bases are TGTGCCAGCAGTTACTCTCCGACTAGCGGGGTGAGTGAGCAGTTCTTC. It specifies CASSYSPTSGVSEQFF.

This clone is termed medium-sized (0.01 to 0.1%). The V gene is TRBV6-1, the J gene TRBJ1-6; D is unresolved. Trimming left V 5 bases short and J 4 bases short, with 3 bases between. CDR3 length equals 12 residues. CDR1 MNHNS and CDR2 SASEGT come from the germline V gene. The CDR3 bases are TGTGCCAGCAGTCAATATAATTCACCCCTCCACTTT. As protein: CASSQYNSPLHF.

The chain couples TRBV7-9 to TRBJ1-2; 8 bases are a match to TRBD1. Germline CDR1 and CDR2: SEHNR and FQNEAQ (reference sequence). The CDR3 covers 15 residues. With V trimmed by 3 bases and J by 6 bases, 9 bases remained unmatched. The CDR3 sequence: CASSFVQQGGHGYTF. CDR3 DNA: TGTGCCAGCAGCTTTGTTCAACAGGGGGGCCATGGCTACACCTTC.